These 9 T cell receptor beta chains were sequenced from one sample in a study of cytomegalovirus exposure and HLA in healthy donors. Primers for the PCR totalled 60 Vbeta and 13 Jbeta. Here immunoSEQ multiplex PCR was the method, and the copy in TCRdb shows in-frame clones only, minus some. Altogether about 180,000 clones are present, 77% being singletons, with the ten largest covering more than 3.5%. The specimen sequenced was PBMCs. Receptor source: a woman aged 60-70 years in good health and CMV-seropositive.

The genes are TRBV2 and TRBJ2-6; weak D call: TRBD2 (5 bases). Deletions cut 7 bases from V and 0 bases from J, with 7 bases between. Germline CDR1 reads SNHLY; CDR2 reads FYNNEI. The CDR3 is 14 amino acids. The CDR3 DNA reads TGTGCCAGCAAAGGGAGCTCTGGGGCCAACGTCCTGACTTTC. It specifies CASKGSSGANVLTF.

Concerning this clone: This CDR3 is also generated by other DNA sequences in the sample. The gene calls are TRBV19 and TRBJ2-3; possibly TRBD2 for D (6 bases). The germline gives CDR1 LNHDA, CDR2 SQIVND (reference sequence). The CDR3 sequence is 16 residues long. Trimming took 3 bases from V and 9 from J, leaving 22 bases between them. The CDR3: CASSMKAGPTVDTQYF. The CDR3 nucleotides are TGTGCCAGTAGTATGAAAGCGGGCCCTACCGTGGACACGCAGTATTTT.

The chain is built from TRBV2 and TRBJ1-3; D may be TRBD1 (6 bases). Trimming left V 7 bases short and J 7 bases short, with 20 bases between. Germline-derived CDR1 and CDR2 are SNHLY and FYNNEI. The length of the CDR3 is 15 residues. This CDR3 reads CASTIGTYGRNTIYF. CDR3 nucleotide sequence: TGTGCCAGCACAATCGGGACATACGGGAGGAACACCATATATTTT.

The chain carries TRBV18 and TRBJ1-2, with 7 positions matching TRBD1. CDR3 length: 15 amino acids. The V gene's germline CDR1 is KGHSH and CDR2 LQKENI. V was clipped by 2 bases and J by 2 bases; unmatched bases: 5. The CDR3: CASSPDGQENYGYTF. Written as DNA, the CDR3 is TGTGCCAGCTCACCAGACGGACAGGAGAACTATGGCTACACCTTC.

The J gene is TRBJ2-7, the V gene TRBV7-9; 8 nucleotides align to TRBD2. The V and J ends lost 2 bases and 4 bases, in that order; junction bases with no gene match: 4. CDR1 is SEHNR, CDR2 FQNEAQ, per germline (reference sequence). The CDR3 loop spans 14 amino acids. CDR3 coding DNA: TGTGCCAGCAGCTTATCGGGAGGGCCGTACGAGCAGTACTTC. This translates into CASSLSGGPYEQYF.

The CDR3 DNA reads TGTGCCAGTACGGACAGGGCAAATAATTCACCCCTCCACTTT. Protein: CASTDRANNSPLHF. The chain couples TRBV19 to TRBJ1-6; TRBD1 matches at 8 bases. J lost 5 bases, V lost 7 bases, and 4 bases had no gene match. CDR3 length: 14 amino acids. Germline V gives CDR1 LNHDA, CDR2 SQIVND (reference sequence).

This chain joins TRBV7-3 and TRBJ2-3; D is unclear. Looked up from germline, CDR1 is SGHTA and CDR2 is FQGTGA. The germline V and J ends were trimmed by 2 bases and 2 bases, with 2 bases remaining between them. The CDR3 has 12 amino acids. CDR3 DNA sequence: TGTGCCAGCAGCTTATACACAGATACGCAGTATTTT. Its translation: CASSLYTDTQYF.

In its sample, this clone was seen once. The chain combines TRBV28 with TRBJ2-1; maybe TRBD1 (6 bases). Per the germline V gene, CDR1 is MDHEN and CDR2 is SYDVKM. The V gene lost 5 bases and the J gene lost 2 bases, with 10 bases spanning the gap. The CDR3 spans 14 residues. The CDR3 here is CASSNRATYNEQFF. CDR3 nucleotides: TGTGCCAGCAGTAACAGGGCCACCTACAATGAGCAGTTCTTC.

This clone was detected a few times. The V and J genes are TRBV18 and TRBJ2-5; possibly TRBD1 for D (5 bases). The DNA end favors TRBJ2-7, so the J call may be wrong. In germline, CDR1 is KGHSH, CDR2 LQKENI. This CDR3 is built from 17 residues. The CDR3 DNA follows: TGTGCCAGCTCACCGGGATTACGGACAACTATTTCCTACGAGCAGTACTTC. Amino acids: CASSPGLRTTISYEQYF.